The 31 T cell receptor beta chains below come from one sample, sequenced in a study of blood T cell repertoires in COVID-19 (dated by TCRdb to the early 2020s). The library was produced with the immunoSEQ multiplex PCR assay. Held by TCRdb, this immuneACCESS table contains in-frame sequences only and omits some clones. Under half of the omission traces to an unresolved V gene where checked; the cause of the rest is unknown. The sample contains 120,000 or so clones, approximately 87% of them found a single time. Together, the top ten hold approximately 8.1% of the sample. Specimen: peripheral blood. These receptors were obtained from a man aged 50 to 60 with acute or convalescent COVID-19.

V gene TRBV21-1 combines with J gene TRBJ2-3; the table calls TRBD1, which could not be checked here. TRBV21-1 is deemed a pseudogene. The CDR3 length is 15 residues. The CDR3 nucleotides read TGTGCCAGCAGTACAGGGGGCGCGGGCACAGATACGCAGTATTTT. Amino acid sequence: CASSTGGAGTDTQYF.

The chain joins TRBV6-5 to TRBJ2-1; no clear D gene. The CDR3 loop spans 12 amino acids. Trimming took 2 bases from V and 5 from J, leaving 4 bases between them. Germline CDR1 reads MNHEY; CDR2 reads SVGAGI. CDR3 sequence reads: CASSYRDNEQFF. For the CDR3, the DNA is TGTGCCAGCAGTTACCGCGACAATGAGCAGTTCTTC.

CDR3 DNA: TGTGCCAGCAGCTTACCGTTGCTCGGAGGGGATTATAATTCACCCCTCCACTTT. Amino acids: CASSLPLLGGDYNSPLHF. J is TRBJ1-6 and V is TRBV7-9, with D possibly TRBD1 on 5 matching bases. V was shortened by 2 bases and J by 4 bases, with 18 bases between the two germline ends. Germline V gives CDR1 SEHNR, CDR2 FQNEAQ (reference sequence). The CDR3 has 18 residues. Together with reference TRBV7-9 and TRBJ1-6, the CDR3 gives the full variable domain: DTGVSQNPRHKITKRGQNVTFRCDPISEHNRLYWYRQTLGQGPEFLTYFQNEAQLEKSRLLSDRFSAERPKGSFSTLEIQRTEQGDSAMYLCASSLPLLGGDYNSPLHFGNGTRLTVT.

This chain uses TRBV18 with TRBJ1-4; TRBD1 agrees at 9 bases. This CDR3 has 18 residues. CDR1 is KGHSH, CDR2 LQKENI, per germline. Unmatched junction bases numbered 9, after V lost 4 bases and J lost 0 bases. Here the CDR3 DNA reads TGTGCCAGCTCACGGACCGGGACAGGGCAAGCAACTAATGAAAAACTGTTTTTT. This gives the protein CASSRTGTGQATNEKLFF.

In this sample, this clone turned up a few times. The chain has TRBV3-1 (or the pseudogene TRBV3-2) and TRBJ2-1, with 12 bases that match TRBD2. Trimming at V came to 4 bases and at J to 7 bases, leaving 14 bases not matched to a gene. CDR3 length: 18 residues. Per germline, CDR1 LGHDT and CDR2 YNNKEL (reference sequence). The CDR3 DNA is TGTGCCAGCAGCCCGCAGTTGGGCGCTAGCGGGAGGGCTAATGAGCAGTTCTTC. Its translation is CASSPQLGASGRANEQFF.

This clone was detected only once. This rearrangement joins TRBV7-9 to TRBJ1-2; 9 positions agree with TRBD1. The CDR3 extends over 15 amino acids. V trimming: 1 base; J trimming: 5 bases; junction bases outside the gene matches: 5. Germline CDR1 is SEHNR and CDR2 is FQNEAQ (reference sequence). CDR3 amino acids: CASSLVGQGDYGYTF. In nucleotides, the CDR3 is TGTGCCAGCAGCTTAGTGGGACAGGGTGATTATGGCTACACCTTC.

The rearrangement joins TRBV9 to TRBJ1-1; D remains ambiguous. The CDR3 is 14 residues long. Trimming took off 1 base at V and 0 bases at J, with 7 bases between the two ends. Looked up from germline, CDR1 is SGDLS and CDR2 is YYNGEE. The CDR3 region is CASSVSGLNTEAFF. The CDR3 nucleotides are TGTGCCAGCAGCGTAAGTGGCTTGAACACTGAAGCTTTCTTT.

A few counts support this clone. The rearrangement links TRBV10-3 to TRBJ1-2; 9 bases line up with TRBD1. Germline assignment: CDR1 ENHRY and CDR2 SYGVKD. This CDR3 is built from 16 residues. The V segment lost 6 bases and the J segment 0 bases; nucleotides outside the gene matches: 8. CDR3 sequence reads: CAISPGQGTANYGYTF. CDR3 nucleotide sequence: TGTGCCATCAGCCCGGGACAGGGAACAGCTAACTATGGCTACACCTTC.

The rearrangement links TRBV7-9 to TRBJ2-7; 7 nucleotides line up with TRBD2. This CDR3 spans 16 amino acids. Germline V gene sequence: CDR1 SEHNR, CDR2 FQNEAQ (reference sequence). V lost 3 bases to trimming and J lost 3 bases; unmatched junction nucleotides: 11. CDR3 sequence: CASSFLLAEHLYEQYF. The CDR3 DNA reads as TGTGCCAGCAGCTTCCTGCTAGCGGAGCACCTCTACGAGCAGTACTTC.

The genes are TRBV3-1 (or the pseudogene TRBV3-2) and TRBJ2-1, with unresolved D. The germline CDR1 and CDR2 sequences are LGHDT and YNNKEL (reference sequence). Trimming left V 8 bases short and J 0 bases short, with 8 bases between. The CDR3 sequence is 13 residues long. The CDR3 nucleotides are TGTGCCAGCGGCCCCCACTCCTACAATGAGCAGTTCTTC. Translated, it gives CASGPHSYNEQFF.

The V gene is TRBV28, the J gene TRBJ1-6, with D possibly being TRBD1 (5 bases). Trimming took off 5 bases at V and 7 bases at J, with 18 bases between the two ends. Germline V gene data show CDR1 as MDHEN and CDR2 as SYDVKM. There are 16 residues in the CDR3. CDR3 nucleotide sequence: TGTGCCAGCAGTCGGAGGGGCCCCGGAGGCAATTCACCCCTCCACTTT. Translation gives CASSRRGPGGNSPLHF.

The CDR3 loop reads CASSIGGATGWLQPQHF. The CDR3 DNA reads as TGTGCCAGTAGTATAGGAGGAGCGACAGGCTGGCTTCAGCCCCAGCATTTT. V is TRBV19 and J is TRBJ1-5, with D maybe TRBD1 (6 bases). The length of the CDR3 is 17 residues. With 1 base removed from V and 6 bases from J, the gap between germline ends came to 19 bases. Per germline, CDR1 LNHDA and CDR2 SQIVND (reference sequence). Based on the CDR3 plus reference TRBV19 and TRBJ1-5, the full variable domain is DGGITQSPKYLFRKEGQNVTLSCEQNLNHDAMYWYRQDPGQGLRLIYYSQIVNDFQKGDIAEGYSVSREKKESFPLTVTSAQKNPTAFYLCASSIGGATGWLQPQHFGDGTRLSIL.

This chain uses TRBV7-2 with TRBJ1-5; 7 positions agree with TRBD1. Germline loops: CDR1 SGHTA, CDR2 FQGNSA. CDR3 length equals 14 residues. Trimming took 1 base from V and 11 from J; bases not matched to a gene: 8. The CDR3 region has the DNA TGTGCCAGCAGCTTAGACGAGGGGGCAAGGGCCCAGCATTTT. Translated: CASSLDEGARAQHF.

Comments on this clone: The sample carries other DNA sequences with the same CDR3. The chain has TRBV5-1 and TRBJ2-7; 7 nucleotides line up with TRBD2. This CDR3 has 13 amino acids. Per the germline V gene, CDR1 is SGHRS and CDR2 is YFSETQ. Trimming cost V 7 bases and J 4 bases; bases outside gene matches: 8. The CDR3 spells CASSPGGGYEQYF. CDR3 bases: TGCGCCAGCTCTCCGGGGGGTGGATACGAGCAGTACTTC.

The V and J genes are TRBV29-1 and TRBJ1-6; 8 nucleotides align to TRBD1. The CDR3 totals 13 residues. The V and J ends lost 4 bases and 14 bases, in that order; junction bases with no gene match: 10. CDR1 is SQVTM and CDR2 is ANQGSEA in the germline V gene. CDR3 coding DNA: TGCAGCGTTGCCTTGACAGGGGAAGGGTCCCTCCACTTT. It specifies CSVALTGEGSLHF.

The chain is built from TRBV18 and TRBJ1-1; 7 nucleotides agree with TRBD1. This CDR3 comprises 12 residues. V dropped 5 bases and J dropped 6; count of bases not matched to a gene: 3. CDR1 is KGHSH and CDR2 is LQKENI in the germline V gene. The CDR3 protein is CASSGGGPEAFF. The CDR3 coding sequence is TGTGCCAGCTCAGGAGGGGGCCCTGAAGCTTTCTTT.

The chain carries TRBV4-2 and TRBJ1-3, with D perhaps matching TRBD1 (6 bases). This CDR3 spans 15 amino acids. V lost 0 bases and J lost 4, with 10 bases in between. CDR1 LGHNA and CDR2 YNFKEQ come from the germline V gene. The CDR3 loop is CASSQDRGDGNTIYF. CDR3 sequence (DNA): TGTGCCAGCAGCCAAGACAGGGGCGACGGAAACACCATATATTTT.

This clone was seen just once. The V call is TRBV3-1 (or the pseudogene TRBV3-2), the J call TRBJ2-3; the match to TRBD2 covers 8 bases. V lost 5 bases and J lost 2; bases outside the gene matches: 9. The CDR3 has 16 residues. Germline assignment: CDR1 LGHDT and CDR2 YNNKEL (reference sequence). CDR3 DNA: TGTGCCAGCAGCTCTCGACTAGCGAGCCCCACAGATACGCAGTATTTT. Its translation is CASSSRLASPTDTQYF.

This clone was counted a single time. The CDR3 loop reads CASSVSTGSFYGYTF. The CDR3 region has the DNA TGTGCCAGCAGCGTATCTACAGGTAGCTTCTATGGCTACACCTTC. The chain has TRBV9 and TRBJ1-2; TRBD1 might be the D (5 bases). There are 15 residues in the CDR3. In germline, CDR1 is SGDLS, CDR2 YYNGEE. The V end was cut by 1 base, the J end by 4 bases, with 14 bases between. Drawing the rest from reference TRBV9 and TRBJ1-2, the complete variable domain is DSGVTQTPKHLITATGQRVTLRCSPRSGDLSVYWYQQSLDQGLQFLIQYYNGEERAKGNILERFSAQQFPDLHSELNLSSLELGDSALYFCASSVSTGSFYGYTFGSGTRLTVV.

The chain uses TRBV9 and TRBJ1-6, with a tentative D call TRBD1 (5 bases). The length of the CDR3 is 20 residues. Trimming stripped 0 bases from V and 0 bases from J, with 19 bases between. CDR1 is SGDLS and CDR2 is YYNGEE in the germline V gene. CDR3 nucleotides: TGTGCCAGCAGCGTAGGGGGCTATTCCCCCCATAGCTCCTATAATTCACCCCTCCACTTT. Amino acids: CASSVGGYSPHSSYNSPLHF.

This chain links TRBV18 with TRBJ2-4; TRBD1 is a possible D gene (5 bases). The V gene's germline CDR1 is KGHSH and CDR2 LQKENI. The V end lost 5 bases, the J end lost 0 bases, and 14 bases lay between the germline ends. The CDR3 totals 16 residues. CDR3 sequence reads: CASSSGLSLAKNIQYF. For the CDR3, the DNA is TGTGCCAGCTCATCAGGGCTCTCCCTAGCCAAAAACATTCAGTACTTC.

The CDR3 nucleotides are TGTGCCAGCAGCCCCGGGGGTTTAGATAGCGAGCAGTACTTC. It codes for CASSPGGLDSEQYF. J is TRBJ2-7 and V is TRBV5-4; possibly TRBD2 for D (6 bases). Germline V gene sequence: CDR1 SGHNT, CDR2 YYREEE (reference sequence). This CDR3 comprises 14 residues. The ends were cut back, 4 bases at V and 6 bases at J, with 17 bases in the middle.

The J gene is TRBJ2-7, the V gene TRBV11-2; 9 nucleotides align to TRBD1. This CDR3 contains 12 residues. V lost 5 bases, J lost 6 bases, and 2 bases stayed unmatched. The germline V gene encodes CDR1 SGHAT and CDR2 FQNNGV. CDR3 residues: CASSRTGAEQYF. The DNA of the CDR3 is TGTGCCAGCAGCCGGACAGGGGCCGAGCAGTACTTC.

The chain carries TRBV2 and TRBJ1-5; weak D call: TRBD1 (5 bases). V lost 6 bases and J lost 3, with 9 bases in between. The CDR3 spans 13 residues. Per the germline V gene, CDR1 is SNHLY and CDR2 is FYNNEI. The CDR3 reads CASRGDFNQPQHF. The CDR3, as DNA: TGTGCCAGCAGAGGGGATTTCAATCAGCCCCAGCATTTT.

The chain uses TRBV6-2 or TRBV6-3 and TRBJ1-2, with 8 bases identical to TRBD1. This CDR3 contains 16 residues. Germline assignment: CDR1 MNHEY and CDR2 SVGEGT. After removal of 2 bases from V and 0 bases from J, the junction contained 5 bases not matched to a gene. The DNA of the CDR3 is TGTGCCAGCAGTTACCTCCGGGACAGGTCTAACTATGGCTACACCTTC. It yields the protein CASSYLRDRSNYGYTF.

In its sample, this clone was seen a few times. The V gene is TRBV4-1, the J gene TRBJ2-7, with D perhaps TRBD2 (5 bases). Germline V gene sequence: CDR1 MGHRA, CDR2 YSYEKL. The CDR3 is 14 amino acids. Trimming took 1 base from V and 1 from J, leaving 8 bases between them. CDR3 amino acids: CASSQVRESYEQYF. CDR3 nucleotides: TGCGCCAGCAGCCAAGTAAGGGAGTCCTACGAGCAGTACTTC.

This clone was recorded once. The chain joins TRBV24-1 to TRBJ1-6, with TRBD1 matching over 7 bases. CDR1 and CDR2 (germline): KGHDR, SFDVKD. The CDR3 is made up of 19 amino acids. J was trimmed by 0 bases and V by 0 bases; bases with no gene match: 7. The CDR3 nucleotides read TGTGCCACCAGTGATTTGGGGGACAGTTCTAGCTCCTATAATTCACCCCTCCACTTT. Protein product: CATSDLGDSSSSYNSPLHF.

This chain joins TRBV6-5 and TRBJ2-7, with 12 bases matching TRBD2. The CDR3 is 15 amino acids. Germline V gene data show CDR1 as MNHEY and CDR2 as SVGAGI. Trimming removed 5 bases from V and 3 bases from J; junction bases left unmatched: 5. The CDR3 DNA reads TGTGCCAGCAGTCGAAGGACTAGCGGGATCTACGAGCAGTACTTC. As protein: CASSRRTSGIYEQYF.

The chain combines TRBV18 with TRBJ2-5; tentative D call: TRBD1 (5 bases). Germline lookup yields CDR1 KGHSH and CDR2 LQKENI. The V end lost 2 bases, the J end lost 3 bases, and 10 bases lay between the germline ends. CDR3 length: 14 amino acids. DNA of the CDR3: TGTGCCAGCTCACCAGGAGACAGAAAAGAGACCCAGTACTTC. It codes for CASSPGDRKETQYF.

The DNA for the CDR3 is TGTGCCAGCAGCCAAGACGACAGGGTAGGAGATACGCAGTATTTT. Amino acid sequence: CASSQDDRVGDTQYF. The chain employs TRBV3-1 (or the pseudogene TRBV3-2) and TRBJ2-3; TRBD1 aligns across 7 bases. This CDR3 has 15 amino acids. V dropped 0 bases and J dropped 5; count of bases not matched to a gene: 5. From germline, CDR1 is LGHDT and CDR2 YNNKEL (reference sequence).

The chain links TRBV9 to TRBJ2-1; 7 bases fit TRBD2. CDR1 is SGDLS and CDR2 is YYNGEE in the germline V gene. The CDR3 totals 15 residues. The trim removed 3 bases at V and 4 bases at J, leaving 7 bases unmatched. CDR3 DNA sequence: TGTGCCAGCAGCGCCCGGGACTACGTGTACAATGAGCAGTTCTTC. This encodes CASSARDYVYNEQFF.